This TCR beta chain derives from a study of T cells in tuberculosis. Study-wide context: In South Africa, adults with active tuberculosis were compared with IGRA-negative and latently infected IGRA-positive adolescents.

General observations from the study: Selection depended on which cryopreserved specimens were available. Smaller distances to GMM-specific TCRs suggested their expansion in active tuberculosis.

The repertoire was sequenced with immunoSEQ multiplex PCR; TCRdb's copy has only in-frame clones and lacks some. The table lists tens of thousands of clones, approximately 92% of them singletons. On this clone itself: What it binds is unknown.

With 6 bases clipped from V and 6 bases from J, the junction kept 8 bases outside the gene matches. The length of the CDR3 is 14 residues. Germline CDR1 MNHEY, CDR2 SMNVEV (reference sequence). Latent tuberculosis screening used tuberculin skin test and IGRA at entry. This TCR was recovered from a donor between 10 and 35 years old with latent tuberculosis or without tuberculosis infection. Some clones in this sample may be carry-over from other donors' samples. Sequencing was carried out using PBMCs. This sequence joins TRBV27 and TRBJ1-5; 7 nucleotides align to TRBD1. CDR3 sequence: CASRNRGDGQPQHF. The CDR3 coding sequence is TGTGCCAGCAGAAACAGGGGAGACGGTCAGCCCCAGCATTTT.